A selection of T cell receptor beta chains follows, all from one sample in a study of T-cell memory formation after mild COVID-19. TCRdb used MiXCR to reprocess the 5' RACE reads, holding one entry per CDR3 protein. The sample records fewer than 550,000 distinct CDR3 sequences, 20% being singletons. Specimen: PBMCs or a T cell subset sorted from them (not recorded which). The source of these receptors is an adult woman who had mild COVID-19 (a few samples of this study predate the infection). Cell type and time point are not known. The CDR3 runs from the conserved cysteine through the conserved F or W. D genes are given only for firm matches.

j_gene	d_gene	v_gene	CDR3aa
TRBJ2-7	.	TRBV5-1	CASSLASGASYEQYF
TRBJ1-2	.	TRBV7-2	CASSQIKGGDYGYTF
TRBJ2-1	.	TRBV20-1	CSVRALRSYNEQFF
TRBJ2-5	.	TRBV7-2	CASSPPSPWETQYF
TRBJ2-7	.	TRBV25-1	CASSEWGSVSSYEQYF
TRBJ2-3	.	TRBV12-3/TRBV12-4	CASSFLLGTDTQYF
TRBJ2-3	.	TRBV7-2	CASSLMGHLKDTQYF
TRBJ2-2	.	TRBV12-3/TRBV12-4	CASSLVGAELFF
TRBJ1-3	.	TRBV4-2	CASSHPMEQIRNTIYF
TRBJ1-1	TRBD1	TRBV12-3/TRBV12-4	CASSSQGQGEAFF
TRBJ2-1	.	TRBV6-6	CASSYSSGNPSYNEQFF
TRBJ2-2	.	TRBV28	CASSFIGNTGELFF
TRBJ2-1	TRBD2	TRBV6-5	CASSQLAGGFNEQFF
TRBJ2-2	TRBD2	TRBV6-6	CASSSPGLAGGQNTGELFF
TRBJ1-1	.	TRBV29-1	CSVAYSGVTGTEAFF
TRBJ2-7	.	TRBV5-6	CASSFSESSYEQYF
TRBJ2-4	.	TRBV23-1	CASSQYDFLAKNIQYF
TRBJ1-2	.	TRBV29-1	CSVTGLIGYTF
TRBJ1-1	.	TRBV6-5	CASSSPVARGTEAFF
TRBJ2-2	TRBD2	TRBV7-2	CASSPISTSGRRAGELFF
TRBJ1-1	TRBD1	TRBV20-1	CSAPLGRQGNTEAFF
TRBJ2-1	TRBD1	TRBV14	CASTKPTGSYNEQFF
TRBJ1-1	.	TRBV20-1	CSAREGERGGRTEAFF
TRBJ2-1	TRBD2	TRBV3-1	CASSVAGARNEQFF
TRBJ2-3	TRBD2	TRBV24-1	CATSDLPSGRDTQYF
TRBJ2-1	TRBD2	TRBV3-1	CASSQGGLAGGPRLRDEQFF
TRBJ2-2	.	TRBV6-5	CASRLLASAGELFF
TRBJ2-7	.	TRBV5-5	CASSFNHRPASYEQYF
TRBJ2-5	TRBD1	TRBV11-2	CASSLWDRGGETQYF
TRBJ1-6	.	TRBV12-3/TRBV12-4	CASSSVLGRSPLHF
TRBJ1-5	.	TRBV24-1	CATSDVNSNQPQHF
TRBJ1-1	.	TRBV12-5	CASGWGENTEAFF
TRBJ2-5	.	TRBV11-2	CASSFERGRETQYF
TRBJ1-1	TRBD1	TRBV7-9	CASSFTDRATEAFF
TRBJ1-2	TRBD1	TRBV19	CASMRTGTNYGYTF
TRBJ1-2	.	TRBV7-6	CASTPTDNYGYTF
TRBJ2-1	TRBD2	TRBV18	CASSPWGPSGVGYDEQFF
TRBJ2-1	.	TRBV20-1	CSAPKGTPGSDEQFF
TRBJ2-1	TRBD2	TRBV7-9	CASSLTTSGGLYNEQFF
TRBJ2-3	TRBD2	TRBV5-1	CASSSLTSGGLKPTDTQYF
TRBJ2-2	.	TRBV19	CASSPGTFLLGELFF
TRBJ1-5	.	TRBV7-9	CASSSRDGIQPQHF
TRBJ2-1	.	TRBV7-2	CASSRYAGEQFF
TRBJ2-5	.	TRBV7-7	CASSLGLGETQYF
TRBJ1-2	TRBD1	TRBV5-6	CASSSVTGDESGYTF